What follows describes a single T cell receptor beta chain. Trimming cost V 0 bases and J 10 bases, with 6 bases left between them. The CDR3 totals 10 residues. Germline V gene sequence: CDR1 SQVTM, CDR2 ANQGSEA. The treatment here: randomized to nivolumab then ipilimumab (arm A) or the reverse (arm B). Patients had received no earlier DNA-damaging chemotherapy. PBMC sorting kept live CD3+CD8+ cells without CD19 or CD56. This sample is part of a study of sequential checkpoint blockade in melanoma. Study summary: Randomization was 1:1 between first-line nivolumab→ipilimumab and ipilimumab→nivolumab. Each arm's sequence ended with maintenance nivolumab.

Here immunoSEQ multiplex PCR was the method, and the copy in TCRdb shows in-frame clones only, minus some. The sample lists 18,000 or so clones; roughly four fifths were seen once. The TCR was taken from a human donor with melanoma. This sequence joins TRBV29-1 and TRBJ1-1; D gene unclear. The specimen was CD8+ T cells sorted from blood (inferred from file names), collected from a patient given nivolumab and ipilimumab in sequence. The DNA for the CDR3 is TGCAGCGTTGAAGATACGAGAGCTTTCTTT. It is translated as CSVEDTRAFF.